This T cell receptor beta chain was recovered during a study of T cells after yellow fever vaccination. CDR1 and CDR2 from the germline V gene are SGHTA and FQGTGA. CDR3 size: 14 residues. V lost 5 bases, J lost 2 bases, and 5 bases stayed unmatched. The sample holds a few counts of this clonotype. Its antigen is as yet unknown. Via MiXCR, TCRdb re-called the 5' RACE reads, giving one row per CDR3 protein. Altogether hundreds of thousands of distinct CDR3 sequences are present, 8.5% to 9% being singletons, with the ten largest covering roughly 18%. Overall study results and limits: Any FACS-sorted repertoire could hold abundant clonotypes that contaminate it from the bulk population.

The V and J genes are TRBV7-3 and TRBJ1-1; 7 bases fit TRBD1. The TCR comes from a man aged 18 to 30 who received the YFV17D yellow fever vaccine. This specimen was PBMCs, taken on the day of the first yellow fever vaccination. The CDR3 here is CASSARGLNTEAFF. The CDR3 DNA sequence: TGTGCCAGCAGCGCAAGGGGGCTTAACACTGAAGCTTTCTTT. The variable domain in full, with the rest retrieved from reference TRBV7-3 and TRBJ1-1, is GAGVSQTPSNKVTEKGKYVELRCDPISGHTALYWYRQSLGQGPEFLIYFQGTGAADDSGLPNDRFFAVRPEGSVSTLKIQRTERGDSAVYLCASSARGLNTEAFFGQGTRLTVV.